This T cell receptor beta chain was recovered during a study of T cells in Graves' hyperthyroidism and ophthalmopathy. Study context: Staff took peripheral blood when the initial diagnosis was made, before any treatment began. Findings and caveats of the study: Most thyroid clonotypes expanded above 0.001 appeared in blood too.

A NOSPECS grade of at least 4, a Clinical Activity Score of at least 3 and duration under 3 months were recorded in ophthalmopathy patients. Looked up from germline, CDR1 is MGHRA and CDR2 is YSYEKL. The CDR3 contains 16 residues. With 6 bases removed from V and 4 bases from J, the gap between germline ends came to 20 bases. Remarks on this clonotype: As yet, its antigen is unknown.

From RNA transcripts, TCR beta CDR3 regions were amplified. Using the HTBI primer set, a first-round RT-PCR was run on the TCR CDR3. TCRdb processed the multiplex PCR reads anew with MiXCR; each CDR3 protein has one entry. Here the sample spans approximately 600,000 distinct CDR3 sequences, 20% to 25% being singletons. What was sequenced was blood. V gene TRBV4-1 combines with J gene TRBJ2-3; weak D call: TRBD2 (6 bases). This receptor was obtained from a man aged 25 to 40 with Graves' ophthalmopathy. The CDR3 loop reads CASRPRISGASDTQYF. The DNA for the CDR3 is TGCGCCAGCAGACCAAGAATTTCGGGAGCTTCAGATACGCAGTATTTT.